This T cell receptor beta chain was identified in a study of cytomegalovirus exposure and HLA in healthy donors. The study, taken as a whole, reports: Presence/absence analyses treated sequencing depth as roughly uniform across donors. The authors later linked a missense DCLRE1C variant to TCR beta V- and J-gene trimming. The later analysis indicated that the majority of CMV-associated TCR beta chains appeared HLA-restricted.

Details on this clone: Its cognate antigen is unknown.

CDR1 is SGHDT, CDR2 YYEEEE, per germline. This CDR3 is 16 amino acids long. V lost 6 bases and J lost 4; bases outside the gene matches: 14. A multiplex PCR was run with 60 Vbeta primers and 13 Jbeta primers. Clones were read by immunoSEQ multiplex PCR, and TCRdb kept only the in-frame ones, dropping some. The sample includes 100,000 to 150,000 clones, around three quarters of them seen just once. This chain uses TRBV5-6 with TRBJ1-1, with TRBD1 matching 8 bases. Sequenced material: PBMCs. This sequence originates from a female donor in good health and CMV-seronegative. CDR3 sequence: CASTSQGGQAVTEAFF. The DNA of the CDR3 is TGTGCCAGCACCTCACAGGGGGGGCAGGCGGTCACTGAAGCTTTCTTT. Full variable domain (outside the CDR3, taken from reference TRBV5-6 and TRBJ1-1): DAGVTQSPTHLIKTRGQQVTLRCSPKSGHDTVSWYQQALGQGPQFIFQYYEEEERQRGNFPDRFSGHQFPNYSSELNVNALLLGDSALYLCASTSQGGQAVTEAFFGQGTRLTVV.